Presented here are 21 T cell receptor beta chains from one specimen sequenced in a study of cytomegalovirus exposure and HLA in healthy donors. Some clones are missing from TCRdb's copy, which holds only in-frame ones; the method was immunoSEQ multiplex PCR. The sample includes about 110,000 clones, roughly 84% seen only once; the top ten take more than 2.5%. Material for sequencing was PBMCs. All receptors derive from a woman aged 18-30 years in good health and CMV-seronegative.

This clone has a handful of counts. The chain has TRBV9 and TRBJ1-4; tentative D call: TRBD1 (5 bases). Germline loops: CDR1 SGDLS, CDR2 YYNGEE. Trimming removed 3 bases from V and 2 bases from J, with 11 bases in between. The CDR3 spans 15 residues. The CDR3 sequence is CASSASGNTNEKLFF. As DNA, the CDR3 is TGTGCCAGCAGCGCCTCAGGGAACACTAATGAAAAACTGTTTTTT.

The chain links TRBV18 to TRBJ2-2; 9 bases match TRBD1. Germline CDR1 and CDR2: KGHSH and LQKENI. CDR3 length: 17 residues. J gave up 0 bases and V 2 bases, and 4 bases lay outside the gene matches. The DNA for the CDR3 is TGTGCCAGCTCACCAAAGGACAGGGGCGCGAACACCGGGGAGCTGTTTTTT. It yields the protein CASSPKDRGANTGELFF.

Notes on this clone: With a much larger clone just one base away, this may be a read error. The chain joins TRBV30 to TRBJ1-1; D is ambiguous. The V gene lost 5 bases and the J gene lost 0 bases, with 4 bases spanning the gap. Germline lookup yields CDR1 GTSNPN and CDR2 SVGIG (reference sequence). The CDR3 is made up of 11 amino acids. The CDR3 region is CAWEMNTEAFF. As DNA, the CDR3 is TGTGCCTGGGAGATGAACACTGAAGCTTTCTTT.

The chain uses TRBV27 and TRBJ2-7, with 7 bases matching TRBD1. J lost 2 bases, V lost 4 bases, and 5 bases had no gene match. In germline, CDR1 is MNHEY, CDR2 SMNVEV (reference sequence). CDR3 length: 14 amino acids. CDR3 protein: CASSSSTGTYEQYF. In nucleotides, the CDR3 is TGTGCCAGCAGTTCCTCGACAGGGACCTACGAGCAGTACTTC.

The chain employs TRBV7-2 and TRBJ1-1; D remains ambiguous. Germline CDR1 and CDR2: SGHTA and FQGNSA. This CDR3 region has 13 residues. The V end was cut by 5 bases, the J end by 5 bases, with 12 bases between. The CDR3 is CASSIGVWTEAFF. DNA for the CDR3: TGTGCCAGCAGCATCGGGGTTTGGACTGAAGCTTTCTTT.

This chain's CDR3 is CASSLGDRDHYGYTF. For the CDR3, the DNA is TGTGCCAGCAGCTTAGGGGACAGGGACCACTATGGCTACACCTTC. The chain combines TRBV7-9 with TRBJ1-2; 9 positions match TRBD1. The CDR3 is made up of 15 amino acids. J lost 3 bases, V lost 1 base, and 3 bases had no gene match. Germline lookup yields CDR1 SEHNR and CDR2 FQNEAQ (reference sequence).

The J gene is TRBJ2-5, the V gene TRBV27; 9 nucleotides align to TRBD1. The V and J ends lost 4 bases and 5 bases, in that order; junction bases with no gene match: 8. Germline assignment: CDR1 MNHEY and CDR2 SMNVEV (reference sequence). This CDR3 contains 15 residues. CDR3 bases: TGTGCCAGCAGTTCACCGGGGACAGGGATGGAGACCCAGTACTTC. Translation: CASSSPGTGMETQYF.

J is TRBJ2-7 and V is TRBV5-6; tentatively, D is TRBD2 (6 bases). The ends were cut back, 0 bases at V and 2 bases at J, with 12 bases in the middle. CDR1 is SGHDT and CDR2 is YYEEEE in the germline V gene. CDR3 size: 15 residues. The CDR3 spells CASSLARGSPYEQYF. The CDR3 bases are TGTGCCAGCAGCTTGGCACGGGGGTCCCCCTACGAGCAGTACTTC.

This chain joins TRBV5-4 and TRBJ1-6, with a tentative D call TRBD1 (6 bases). This CDR3 comprises 14 residues. Looked up from germline, CDR1 is SGHNT and CDR2 is YYREEE (reference sequence). The ends were cut back, 1 base at V and 7 bases at J, with 9 bases in the middle. Here the CDR3 DNA reads TGTGCCAGCAGCTTGAGGGACATCAATTCACCCCTCCACTTT. Translating it yields CASSLRDINSPLHF.

The chain carries TRBV5-1 and TRBJ2-7, with a weak D call TRBD2 (6 bases). Per germline, CDR1 SGHRS and CDR2 YFSETQ. The V gene lost 4 bases and the J gene lost 2 bases, with 19 bases spanning the gap. The CDR3 has 16 residues. For the CDR3, the DNA is TGCGCCAGCAGCCCGGGACTGACCCTTTCCACCTACGAGCAGTACTTC. Its translation: CASSPGLTLSTYEQYF.

The chain combines TRBV29-1 with TRBJ2-3; 16 bases are shared with TRBD2. V gave up 5 bases and J gave up 2 bases; unmatched junction bases: 13. Germline V gives CDR1 SQVTM, CDR2 ANQGSEA. CDR3 size: 19 residues. Here the CDR3 DNA reads TGCAGCGTTCCCATACCGGGACTAGCGGGGGGGCCCAACACAGATACGCAGTATTTT. Amino acids: CSVPIPGLAGGPNTDTQYF.

V gene TRBV5-6 combines with J gene TRBJ2-3; 8 nucleotides agree with TRBD1. CDR3 length equals 15 residues. J was trimmed by 2 bases and V by 4 bases; bases with no gene match: 6. Germline V gene lookup returns CDR1 SGHDT and CDR2 YYEEEE. CDR3 region: CASSQLDRDTDTQYF. CDR3 in DNA: TGTGCCAGCAGCCAATTGGACAGGGACACAGATACGCAGTATTTT.

In this sample, this clone turned up once. The chain employs TRBV6-5 and TRBJ1-6, with 9 bases that match TRBD1. Trimming at V came to 5 bases and at J to 7 bases, leaving 3 bases not matched to a gene. This CDR3 is 14 amino acids long. The germline gives CDR1 MNHEY, CDR2 SVGAGI. The CDR3 DNA reads TGTGCCAGCAGTACCGGGACAGGGAATTCACCCCTCCACTTT. This codes for CASSTGTGNSPLHF.

In its sample, this clone ranks as medium-sized (0.01 to 0.1%). The genes are TRBV4-1 and TRBJ1-5, with a tentative D call TRBD1 (6 bases). Per the germline V gene, CDR1 is MGHRA and CDR2 is YSYEKL. The CDR3 spans 14 residues. Deletions cut 3 bases from V and 7 bases from J, with 13 bases between. The CDR3 is CASSHSTGPQPQHF. DNA of the CDR3: TGCGCCAGCAGCCATTCCACAGGGCCCCAGCCCCAGCATTTT.

The CDR3 region has the DNA TGTGCCAGTAGTATAGATGTCCTTTGGGGGGGGAGCAATCAGCCCCAGCATTTT. As protein: CASSIDVLWGGSNQPQHF. The chain has TRBV19 and TRBJ1-5, with a possible D match to TRBD1 (5 bases). Trimming pared 0 bases from V and 1 base from J, leaving 16 bases between. This CDR3 has 18 amino acids. The germline gives CDR1 LNHDA, CDR2 SQIVND (reference sequence).

The rearrangement uses TRBV7-9 and TRBJ1-2, with a tentative D call TRBD1 (6 bases). Germline assignment: CDR1 SEHNR and CDR2 FQNEAQ (reference sequence). The CDR3 totals 13 residues. Trimming shortened V by 2 bases and J by 2 bases, and 6 bases separated the two germline ends. The CDR3 loop reads CASSLQGNYGYTF. The DNA of the CDR3 is TGTGCCAGCAGCTTACAGGGGAACTATGGCTACACCTTC.

The chain recombines TRBV7-9 with TRBJ2-7; D is perhaps TRBD2 (5 bases). CDR3 size: 17 residues. Trimming took off 3 bases at V and 0 bases at J, with 18 bases between the two ends. Germline CDR1 and CDR2: SEHNR and FQNEAQ (reference sequence). The CDR3 DNA reads TGTGCCAGCAGCTTCCCGGCCCGGGAAAGTAGCTCCTACGAGCAGTACTTC. Protein: CASSFPARESSSYEQYF.

The chain combines TRBV7-6 with TRBJ2-1; 8 positions agree with TRBD2. CDR1 and CDR2 (germline): SGHVS, FNYEAQ. This CDR3 has 14 amino acids. The V and J ends lost 5 bases and 5 bases, in that order; junction bases with no gene match: 5. Here the CDR3 reads CASSPRRGDNEQFF. CDR3 DNA sequence: TGTGCCAGCAGCCCCCGGCGGGGGGACAATGAGCAGTTCTTC.

This clone was detected only a few times. V and J are TRBV25-1 and TRBJ1-4, with D tentatively TRBD1 (5 bases). CDR1 is MGHDK and CDR2 is SYGVNS in the germline V gene. V was shortened by 2 bases and J by 8 bases, with 15 bases between the two germline ends. The CDR3 extends over 15 amino acids. The CDR3 here is CASSERRAGKEKLFF. The CDR3 DNA reads as TGTGCCAGCAGTGAACGCCGCGCAGGGAAGGAAAAACTGTTTTTT.

The CDR3 region has the DNA TGTGCCAGCAGCTTAACGGGGGGATCTTACGAGCAGTACTTC. Its translation is CASSLTGGSYEQYF. The chain links TRBV11-2 to TRBJ2-7; TRBD2 agrees at 7 bases. Germline V CDR1 and CDR2: SGHAT, FQNNGV. This CDR3 has 14 residues. The V and J ends lost 2 bases and 4 bases, in that order; junction bases with no gene match: 5.

The CDR3: CASSSTGNTIYF. As DNA, the CDR3 is TGTGCCAGCAGCTCTACTGGAAACACCATATATTTT. This chain connects TRBV7-9 to TRBJ1-3, with D uncertain. The germline V gene has CDR1 SEHNR and CDR2 FQNEAQ (reference sequence). V was shortened by 4 bases and J by 2 bases, with 3 bases between the two germline ends. The CDR3 loop spans 12 amino acids.